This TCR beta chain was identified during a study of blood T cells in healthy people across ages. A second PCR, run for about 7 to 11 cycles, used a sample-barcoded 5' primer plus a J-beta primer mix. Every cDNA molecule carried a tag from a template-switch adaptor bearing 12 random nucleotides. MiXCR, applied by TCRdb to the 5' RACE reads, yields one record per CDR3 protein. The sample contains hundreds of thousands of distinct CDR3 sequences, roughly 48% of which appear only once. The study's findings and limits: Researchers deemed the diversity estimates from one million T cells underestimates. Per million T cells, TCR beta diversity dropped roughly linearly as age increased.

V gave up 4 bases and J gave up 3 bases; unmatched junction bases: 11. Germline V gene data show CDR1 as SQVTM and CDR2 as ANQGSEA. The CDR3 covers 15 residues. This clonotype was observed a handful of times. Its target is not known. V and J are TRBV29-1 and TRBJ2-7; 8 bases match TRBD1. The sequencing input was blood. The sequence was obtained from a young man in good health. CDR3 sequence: CSVAVPGQENYEQYF. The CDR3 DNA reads TGCAGCGTTGCCGTCCCGGGACAGGAGAACTACGAGCAGTACTTC.